The clone carrying this T cell receptor beta chain was observed at least ten times. The target antigen is unknown. Regions amplified from RNA transcripts were the TCR beta CDR3 regions. RT-PCR in the first round (using the HTBI primer set) targeted the TCR CDR3. Each CDR3 protein gets one entry after TCRdb re-called the multiplex PCR reads with MiXCR. The sample holds roughly 840,000 distinct CDR3 sequences; more than 30% are singletons and the top ten take 7.5% to 9.5%. The source of the sample is a study of T cells in Graves' hyperthyroidism and ophthalmopathy. V lost 3 bases and J 9 bases, leaving 12 bases between the germline ends. This CDR3 is 13 amino acids long. The germline V gene encodes CDR1 SGHDN and CDR2 FVKESK. General study results and limits: Before onset, ophthalmopathy was predicted by the model a median roughly six months earlier. Peripheral blood also featured most of the thyroid clonotypes expanded above 0.001.

V and J are TRBV14 and TRBJ1-5; D ambiguous. This receptor was obtained from a man in his late teens or twenties with Graves' hyperthyroidism. Material for sequencing was blood. Written as DNA, the CDR3 is TGTGCCAGCAGCCAGACGGTAGATTCGCCCCAGCATTTT. It specifies CASSQTVDSPQHF.